This entry features one TCR beta chain sequence. The CDR3 sequence is 16 residues long. Germline CDR1 and CDR2: SEHNR and FQNEAQ (reference sequence). Deletions cut 4 bases from V and 8 bases from J, with 20 bases between. The table came from immunoSEQ multiplex PCR; TCRdb's copy has only in-frame clones and leaves some out. This table has about 72,000 clones, 75% to 90% appearing once. This sample was included in a study of OX40 agonist ivuxolimab in advanced cancers. Study in general: Patients received ivuxolimab, an agonistic anti-OX40 (CD134) antibody.

V gene TRBV7-9 combines with J gene TRBJ1-4; possibly TRBD1 for D (5 bases). Sequenced here: CD4+ or CD8+ T cells sorted from blood, sampled in a trial of the OX40 agonist ivuxolimab. The source is an adult with an advanced solid tumor such as melanoma, head and neck, liver or kidney cancer. The CDR3: CASSSRFPGRKEKLFF. The DNA for the CDR3 is TGTGCCAGCAGCTCCCGGTTTCCAGGGAGGAAGGAAAAACTGTTTTTT.